The text below deals with one TCR beta chain. Its target is not known. This sample was included in a study of memory CD4+ T cells and cytomegalovirus serostatus. Study in general: Donors were healthy Belgian adults, under 10 CMV seropositive and 24 seronegative.

Overall study results and limits: Suggested: most of the CMV-linked TCR signature lies in CD4+ memory cells. Median bootstrapped AUC for CMV status was about 0.96 originally, approximately 0.93 US-trained.

The sort gate was single viable CD3+CD4+CD8-CD45RO+ cells for memory CD4+ T cells. Serum IgG to CMV pp150, pp28, p38 and p52 defined serostatus. Only in-frame clones appear in the TCRdb table, and some are missing; sequencing was by immunoSEQ multiplex PCR. The table shows about 45,000 clones, with around 80% occurring only once. J lost 5 bases, V lost 6 bases, and 5 bases had no gene match. The CDR3 has 14 amino acids. Germline V gives CDR1 SGHAT, CDR2 FQNNGV. This TCR derives from an adult in good health and CMV-seronegative. The source material was memory CD4+ T cells from blood. V is TRBV11-2 and J is TRBJ2-2; 8 bases match TRBD1. The CDR3 DNA is TGTGCCAGCAGTGAAAACAGGGGGACCGGGGAGCTGTTTTTT. Protein sequence: CASSENRGTGELFF.